This record concerns one TCR beta chain sequence. Its specificity is not known. Donors uniformly comprised healthy Caucasians. The record originates from a study of identical twins. Study outcomes and limitations: Zero-insertion analyses might be partly confounded by invariant T cells like MAIT and iNKT. High-abundance cord blood beta clonotypes had fewer insertions; memory repertoires showed none.

Unique molecular identifiers were present on the cDNA, and a universal primer site came from template switching. TCRdb re-analysed the 5' RACE reads in MiXCR, keeping a single row per CDR3 protein. The sample has hundreds of thousands of distinct CDR3 sequences; about an eighth are singletons. V was clipped by 6 bases and J by 0 bases; unmatched bases: 7. Germline V gene sequence: CDR1 MNHEY, CDR2 SVGEGT. The CDR3 contains 16 residues. The TCR comes from a young woman in good health. The sample taken for sequencing was memory (CD45RO+) T cells sorted from blood. The V call is TRBV6-2 or TRBV6-3, the J call TRBJ2-7; 11 positions match TRBD1. CDR3 amino acids: CASSGQGASGSYEQYF. CDR3 DNA sequence: TGTGCCAGCAGCGGACAGGGGGCAAGCGGCTCCTACGAGCAGTACTTC.